These T cell receptor beta chains were read from a single sample in a study of T cells in Graves' hyperthyroidism and ophthalmopathy. TCRdb ran MiXCR on the multiplex PCR reads and lists one entry per CDR3 protein. The sample contains around 300,000 distinct CDR3 sequences, approximately 15% of which appear only once. The sequenced sample consisted of blood. The receptors derive from a woman aged 25 to 39 with Graves' hyperthyroidism. Each CDR3 is given with its conserved first and last residue. A D gene is named only where the DNA matches it firmly. Some rows have no size entry. The others give once, few or many, or a class for an expanded clone.

many | - | TRBJ2-5 | TRBV28 | CASSLSRGFGQETQYF | TGTGCCAGCAGTTTATCGCGGGGCTTCGGTCAAGAGACCCAGTACTTC
- | - | TRBJ2-7 | TRBV11-2 | CASSHVRGSRVEQYF | TGTGCCAGCAGCCACGTCAGGGGAAGCAGGGTCGAGCAGTACTTC
few | TRBD2 | TRBJ2-3 | TRBV29-1 | CSVEGGSIYTDTQYF | TGCAGCGTTGAGGGAGGGAGTATCTACACAGATACGCAGTATTTT
few | TRBD2 | TRBJ2-2 | TRBV2 | CAGGLAGNTGELFF | TGTGCCGGAGGACTAGCGGGAAACACCGGGGAGCTGTTTTTT
- | - | TRBJ1-5 | TRBV20-1 | CSALDLRGKGDNQPQHF | TGCAGTGCCCTCGATCTGCGGGGAAAAGGAGACAATCAGCCCCAGCATTTT
many | - | TRBJ1-1 | TRBV12-3/TRBV12-4 | CASSSGATEAFF | TGTGCCAGCAGTTCAGGGGCCACTGAAGCTTTCTTT
few | TRBD2 | TRBJ2-3 | TRBV7-2 | CASSLAFMGLAVSTDTQYF | TGTGCCAGCAGCTTAGCGTTTATGGGACTAGCGGTGAGCACAGATACGCAGTATTTT
few | TRBD2 | TRBJ2-1 | TRBV6-1 | CASSEGILDWVAGGNEQFF | TGTGCCAGCAGTGAAGGGATTTTGGACTGGGTAGCGGGAGGGAATGAGCAGTTCTTC
- | - | TRBJ1-3 | TRBV4-1 | CASSQESWGSGNTIYF | TGCGCCAGCAGCCAAGAAAGCTGGGGGTCCGGAAACACCATATATTTT
- | - | TRBJ2-1 | TRBV6-1 | CASTDSSDYEQFF | TGTGCCAGCACCGATTCTAGCGATTATGAGCAGTTCTTC
many | - | TRBJ2-2 | TRBV7-8 | CASSLVVAANTGELFF | TGTGCCAGCAGCTTAGTGGTCGCCGCGAACACCGGGGAGCTGTTTTTT
many | - | TRBJ2-1 | TRBV7-3 | CASIGGMEYNEQFF | TGTGCCAGCATTGGTGGGATGGAGTACAATGAGCAGTTCTTC
- | - | TRBJ2-1 | TRBV30 | CAWSSSVGVNYNEQFF | TGTGCCTGGAGTTCTAGCGTCGGTGTTAACTACAATGAGCAGTTCTTC
- | - | TRBJ1-1 | TRBV20-1 | CSASRDSLMNTEAFF | TGCAGTGCTAGCCGGGACTCTCTAATGAACACTGAAGCTTTCTTT
few | TRBD2 | TRBJ2-7 | TRBV29-1 | CSGILAGVSYEQYF | TGCAGCGGCATACTAGCGGGAGTCTCCTACGAGCAGTACTTC
- | - | TRBJ2-2 | TRBV6-5 | CASSYGVTGELFF | TGTGCCAGCAGTTACGGGGTTACCGGGGAGCTGTTTTTT
- | - | TRBJ2-7 | TRBV4-3 | CASSQDSSGLQYF | TGCGCCAGCAGCCAAGATAGTTCCGGATTGCAGTACTTC
few | TRBD1 | TRBJ2-3 | TRBV29-1 | CSGGQRPDTQYF | TGCAGCGGGGGACAGCGCCCAGATACGCAGTATTTT
- | - | TRBJ1-1 | TRBV25-1 | CASSGRASTEAFF | TGTGCCAGCAGCGGCAGGGCCAGTACTGAAGCTTTCTTT
- | - | TRBJ1-5 | TRBV15 | CATSSKTGFFNQPQHF | TGTGCCACCAGCAGTAAGACGGGATTTTTTAATCAGCCCCAGCATTTT
many | - | TRBJ2-2 | TRBV28 | CASGRGTGELFF | TGTGCCAGCGGGCGGGGCACCGGGGAGCTGTTTTTT
- | - | TRBJ2-7 | TRBV3-1 | CASSLTEHDSYEQYF | TGTGCCAGCAGCCTGACCGAACATGACTCCTACGAGCAGTACTTC
many | - | TRBJ2-7 | TRBV20-1 | CSARDLGRIYEQYF | TGCAGTGCTAGAGATCTGGGACGGATCTACGAGCAGTACTTC
- | - | TRBJ1-2 | TRBV7-9 | CASSFTVRGYTF | TGTGCCAGCAGCTTCACCGTGAGGGGCTACACCTTC
- | TRBD2 | TRBJ2-1 | TRBV12-3/TRBV12-4 | CASSSQWREWDEQFF | TGTGCCAGCAGTTCCCAATGGCGGGAGTGGGATGAGCAGTTCTTC
few | - | TRBJ2-2 | TRBV7-3 | CASQTNTGELFF | TGTGCCAGCCAGACGAACACCGGGGAGCTGTTTTTT
- | - | TRBJ2-7 | TRBV19 | CASSIDLGSYEQYF | TGTGCCAGTAGTATAGATCTTGGCAGCTACGAGCAGTACTTC
- | TRBD2 | TRBJ2-1 | TRBV4-2 | CASSHSGTSGYNEQFF | TGTGCCAGCAGCCATTCCGGGACTAGCGGTTACAATGAGCAGTTCTTC
many | - | TRBJ2-7 | TRBV7-2 | CASSALSYEQYF | TGTGCCAGCAGCGCCCTTTCCTACGAGCAGTACTTC
few | TRBD2 | TRBJ2-1 | TRBV28 | CASSSPPGLAGGPLGNEQFF | TGTGCCAGCAGCTCGCCTCCGGGACTAGCGGGAGGGCCGCTGGGCAATGAGCAGTTCTTC
many | - | TRBJ2-7 | TRBV11-2 | CASSHPVIYEQYF | TGTGCCAGCAGCCACCCCGTTATCTACGAGCAGTACTTC
- | TRBD1 | TRBJ1-6 | TRBV7-9 | CASRLQGRDSPLHF | TGTGCCAGCAGATTACAGGGGAGGGATTCACCCCTCCACTTT
- | TRBD2 | TRBJ2-4 | TRBV7-9 | CASSLAATSGSDIQYF | TGTGCCAGCAGCTTAGCGGCGACTAGCGGGAGTGACATTCAGTACTTC
once | - | TRBJ1-4 | TRBV6-9 | CASSYMDEKLFF | TGTGCCAGCAGTTATATGGATGAAAAACTGTTTTTT
- | - | TRBJ2-5 | TRBV10-3 | CAISELQETQYF | TGTGCCATCAGTGAGTTACAAGAGACCCAGTACTTC
many | - | TRBJ2-5 | TRBV10-1 | CAPRQAGETQYF | TGCGCCCCCCGACAGGCGGGGGAGACCCAGTACTTC
- | TRBD2 | TRBJ2-5 | TRBV5-6 | CAMHRAGGGETQYF | TGTGCCATGCATCGGGCGGGAGGCGGGGAGACCCAGTACTTC
many | TRBD2 | TRBJ2-3 | TRBV2 | CASRRGLAGATDTQYF | TGTGCCAGCAGGAGGGGACTAGCGGGGGCCACAGATACGCAGTATTTT
few | - | TRBJ2-2 | TRBV20-1 | CSAGGPNTGELFF | TGCAGTGCCGGGGGACCTAACACCGGGGAGCTGTTTTTT
many | TRBD1 | TRBJ1-3 | TRBV20-1 | CSAVSGTGVHTIYF | TGCAGTGCTGTATCCGGGACAGGGGTGCACACCATATATTTT
- | - | TRBJ1-2 | TRBV18 | CASSRPGAYGYTF | TGTGCCAGCTCACGCCCGGGGGCCTATGGCTACACCTTC
- | - | TRBJ1-1 | TRBV10-2 | CASATNTEAFF | TGCGCCAGCGCCACTAACACTGAAGCTTTCTTT
many | - | TRBJ2-1 | TRBV5-1 | CASRFSRVNEQFF | TGCGCCAGCAGATTTTCTAGGGTCAATGAGCAGTTCTTC
- | TRBD2 | TRBJ2-5 | TRBV19 | CATRLAGDGETQYF | TGTGCCACCCGACTAGCGGGAGATGGGGAGACCCAGTACTTC
many | TRBD2 | TRBJ2-7 | TRBV13 | CASSQTGTSVHEQYF | TGTGCCAGCAGCCAAACCGGGACTAGCGTCCACGAGCAGTACTTC
- | - | TRBJ2-2 | TRBV19 | CASSGSGRYTGELFF | TGTGCCAGTAGCGGGAGCGGGCGGTACACCGGGGAGCTGTTTTTT
- | - | TRBJ2-7 | TRBV7-9 | CASSRSDPSSYEQYF | TGTGCCAGCAGTCGAAGCGACCCGAGCTCCTACGAGCAGTACTTC
few | - | TRBJ1-1 | TRBV6-1 | CASQSVRDGAFF | TGTGCCTCGCAGTCGGTCCGGGACGGGGCTTTCTTT
few | TRBD2 | TRBJ2-3 | TRBV7-9 | CASSPRLATSTDTQYF | TGTGCCAGCAGCCCACGACTAGCGACTAGCACAGATACGCAGTATTTT
- | - | TRBJ2-1 | TRBV7-9 | CASSLSSLAGDNEQFF | TGTGCCAGCAGCTTGTCATCGCTAGCTGGAGACAATGAGCAGTTCTTC
many | - | TRBJ2-5 | TRBV11-2 | CASTLMSGTFGETQYF | TGTGCCAGCACCCTTATGTCCGGGACTTTCGGGGAGACCCAGTACTTC
- | - | TRBJ1-1 | TRBV18 | CASSSSWGSAAEAFF | TGTGCCAGCTCATCATCGTGGGGGAGCGCCGCTGAAGCTTTCTTT
many | - | TRBJ2-3 | TRBV14 | CASSQGGPRSDTQYF | TGTGCCAGCAGCCAAGGGGGTCCTAGATCAGATACGCAGTATTTT
many | TRBD2 | TRBJ2-3 | TRBV28 | CASSLTSGYTDTQYF | TGTGCCAGCAGTTTAACTAGCGGCTACACAGATACGCAGTATTTT
many | - | TRBJ2-7 | TRBV20-1 | CSGKEGRESDEQYF | TGCAGTGGGAAGGAGGGCCGGGAAAGTGACGAGCAGTACTTC
- | TRBD1 | TRBJ1-6 | TRBV12-3/TRBV12-4 | CASSRDRDNAPLHF | TGTGCCAGCAGCCGCGACAGGGACAATGCACCCCTCCACTTT
many | TRBD1 | TRBJ1-5 | TRBV28 | CASSHPGTGGPTRQPQHF | TGTGCCAGCAGTCACCCGGGGACAGGGGGCCCGACACGTCAGCCCCAGCATTTT